The T cell receptor beta chain described here comes from a study of CD4 T cells in relation to SARS-CoV-2 and coronaviruses. Data came from immunoSEQ multiplex PCR; TCRdb stores just in-frame clones and leaves some out. This table holds 26,000 or so clones, about 70% found once. About this clone: As yet, its antigen is unknown.

CD4+ T cells from unexposed donors were obtained before the COVID-19 pandemic (2011-2018). CD4+ T cells were isolated from the cells after around 9 days of culture. Germline loops: CDR1 SGDLS, CDR2 YYNGEE. Trimming cost V 0 bases and J 3 bases, with 18 bases left between them. The CDR3 covers 18 residues. The sequenced sample was CD4+ T cells from PBMCs, cultured in vitro. The TCR was taken from a human donor in good health. The V gene is TRBV9, the J gene TRBJ2-2; D unresolved. The CDR3 region is CASSVGVGGLLYTGELFF. CDR3 coding DNA: TGTGCCAGCAGCGTAGGAGTAGGTGGGCTACTCTACACCGGGGAGCTGTTTTTT.